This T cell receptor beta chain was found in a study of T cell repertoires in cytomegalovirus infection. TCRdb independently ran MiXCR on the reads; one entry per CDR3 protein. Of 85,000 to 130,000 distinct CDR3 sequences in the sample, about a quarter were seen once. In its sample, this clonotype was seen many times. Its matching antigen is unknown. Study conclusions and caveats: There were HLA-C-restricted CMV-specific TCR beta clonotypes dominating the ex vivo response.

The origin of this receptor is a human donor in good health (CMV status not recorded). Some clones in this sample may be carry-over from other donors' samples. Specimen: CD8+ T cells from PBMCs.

CDR3 residues: CASSLSPLGSDEQYF. CDR3 nucleotide sequence: TGTGCCAGCAGTTTATCCCCCTTGGGGTCCGACGAGCAGTACTTC. The chain uses TRBV28 and TRBJ2-7; D gene ambiguous. The CDR3 runs 15 residues. Between the trimmed V and J ends, which lost 1 base and 5 bases, there was a span of 15 bases. Germline loops: CDR1 MDHEN, CDR2 SYDVKM.